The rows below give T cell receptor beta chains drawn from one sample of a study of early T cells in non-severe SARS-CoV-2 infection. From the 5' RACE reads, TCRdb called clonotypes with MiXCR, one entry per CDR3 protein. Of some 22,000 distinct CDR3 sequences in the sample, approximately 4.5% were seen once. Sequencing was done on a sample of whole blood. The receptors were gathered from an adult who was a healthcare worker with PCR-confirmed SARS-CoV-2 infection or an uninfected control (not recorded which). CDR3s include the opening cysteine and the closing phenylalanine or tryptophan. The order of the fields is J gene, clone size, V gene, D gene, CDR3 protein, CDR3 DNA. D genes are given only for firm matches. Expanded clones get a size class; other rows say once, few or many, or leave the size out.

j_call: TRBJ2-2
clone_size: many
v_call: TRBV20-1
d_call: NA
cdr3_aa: CSARTLHTGELFF
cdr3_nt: TGCAGTGCAAGGACATTACACACCGGGGAGCTGTTTTTT

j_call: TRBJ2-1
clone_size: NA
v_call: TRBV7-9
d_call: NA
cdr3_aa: CASSLAGPLEQFF
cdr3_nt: TGTGCCAGCAGCTTAGCGGGACCCCTGGAGCAGTTCTTC

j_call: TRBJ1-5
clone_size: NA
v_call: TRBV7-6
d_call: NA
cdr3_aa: CASSLGQHSNQPQHF
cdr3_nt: TGTGCCAGCAGCTTAGGACAGCATAGCAATCAGCCCCAGCATTTT

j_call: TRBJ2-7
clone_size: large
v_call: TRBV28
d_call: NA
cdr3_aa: CASSFRGTYEQYF
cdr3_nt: TGTGCCAGCAGTTTCAGGGGTACCTACGAGCAGTACTTC

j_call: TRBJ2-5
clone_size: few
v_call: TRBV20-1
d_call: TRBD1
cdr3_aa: CTAMDRPETQYF
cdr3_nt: TGCACCGCGATGGACAGGCCAGAGACCCAGTACTTC

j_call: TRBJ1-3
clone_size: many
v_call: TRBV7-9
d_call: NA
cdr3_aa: CASSLDGFSGNTIYF
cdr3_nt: TGTGCCAGCAGCTTAGATGGATTCTCTGGAAACACCATATATTTT

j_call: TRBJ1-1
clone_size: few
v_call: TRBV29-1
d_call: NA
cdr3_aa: CSVDMNTEAFF
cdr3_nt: TGCAGCGTTGACATGAACACTGAAGCTTTCTTT

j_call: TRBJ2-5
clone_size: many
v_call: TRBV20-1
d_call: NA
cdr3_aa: CSAPDYPQETQYF
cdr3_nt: TGCAGTGCACCCGACTACCCACAAGAGACCCAGTACTTC

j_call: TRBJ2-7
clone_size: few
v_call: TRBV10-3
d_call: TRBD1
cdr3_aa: CAISGGQGLEQYF
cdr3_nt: TGTGCCATCAGTGGCGGACAGGGGTTGGAGCAGTACTTC

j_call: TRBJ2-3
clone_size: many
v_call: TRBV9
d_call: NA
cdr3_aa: CASSTRPQLGADTQYF
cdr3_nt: TGTGCCAGCAGCACGCGACCTCAGCTGGGGGCAGATACGCAGTATTTT

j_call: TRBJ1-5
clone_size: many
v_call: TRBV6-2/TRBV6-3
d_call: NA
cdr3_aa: CASSTYLQEGNQPQHF
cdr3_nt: TGTGCCAGCAGCACCTATCTTCAAGAGGGCAATCAGCCCCAGCATTTT

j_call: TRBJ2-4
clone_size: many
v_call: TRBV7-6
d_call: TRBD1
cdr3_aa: CASSLRQGGENIQYF
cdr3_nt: TGTGCCAGCAGCCTCCGACAGGGGGGAGAAAACATTCAGTACTTC

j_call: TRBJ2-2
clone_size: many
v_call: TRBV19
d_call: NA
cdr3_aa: CASSNFRSGELFF
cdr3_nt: TGTGCCAGTAGTAATTTCCGCAGCGGGGAGCTGTTTTTT

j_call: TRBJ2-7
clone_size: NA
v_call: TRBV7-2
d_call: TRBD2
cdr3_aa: CASSLVPASGGDYEQYF
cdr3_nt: TGTGCCAGCAGCTTAGTCCCCGCTAGCGGGGGAGACTACGAGCAGTACTTC

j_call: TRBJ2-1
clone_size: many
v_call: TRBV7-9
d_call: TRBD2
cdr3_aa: CASSSPSERGPYNEQFF
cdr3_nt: TGTGCCAGCAGCTCTCCCTCCGAGCGGGGGCCTTACAATGAGCAGTTCTTC

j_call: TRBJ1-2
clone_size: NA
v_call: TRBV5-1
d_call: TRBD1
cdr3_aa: CASQNNPGTGDYGYTF
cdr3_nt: TGCGCCAGCCAAAATAACCCCGGGACAGGCGACTATGGCTACACCTTC

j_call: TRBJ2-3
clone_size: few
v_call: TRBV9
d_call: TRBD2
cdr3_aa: CASSTSGGQGDTQYF
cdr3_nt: TGTGCCAGCTCGACTAGCGGGGGTCAAGGGGATACGCAGTATTTT

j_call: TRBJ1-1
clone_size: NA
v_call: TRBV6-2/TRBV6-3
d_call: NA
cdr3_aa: CASSRLSTEAFF
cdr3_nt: TGTGCCAGCAGCCGCCTCTCCACTGAAGCTTTCTTT

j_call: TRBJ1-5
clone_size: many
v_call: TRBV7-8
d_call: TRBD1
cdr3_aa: CASRLDRGTRQPQHF
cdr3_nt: TGTGCCAGCAGACTGGACAGGGGAACTCGGCAGCCCCAGCATTTT

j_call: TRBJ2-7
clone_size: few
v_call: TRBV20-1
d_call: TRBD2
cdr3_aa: CSASGALAGGYGEQYF
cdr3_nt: TGCAGTGCTAGTGGGGCACTAGCGGGGGGATACGGCGAGCAGTACTTC

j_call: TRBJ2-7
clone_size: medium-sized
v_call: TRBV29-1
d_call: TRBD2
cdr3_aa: CSVEGYAGGPNYEQYF
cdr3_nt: TGCAGCGTTGAAGGGTACGCGGGGGGCCCTAATTACGAGCAGTACTTC

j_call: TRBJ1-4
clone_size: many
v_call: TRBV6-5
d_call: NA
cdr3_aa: CASSFDKGTGNEKLFF
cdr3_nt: TGTGCCAGCAGTTTTGACAAGGGTACGGGGAATGAAAAACTGTTTTTT

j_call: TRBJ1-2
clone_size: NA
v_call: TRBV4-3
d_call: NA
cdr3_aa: CASSPHGVSYGYTF
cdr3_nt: TGCGCCAGCAGCCCCCACGGGGTATCCTATGGCTACACCTTC

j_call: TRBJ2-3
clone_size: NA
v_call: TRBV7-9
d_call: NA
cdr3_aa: CASSPRGRTDTQYF
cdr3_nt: TGTGCCAGCAGCCCCCGAGGGCGCACAGATACGCAGTATTTT

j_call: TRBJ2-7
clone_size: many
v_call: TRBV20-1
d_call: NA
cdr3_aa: CSALGRRGYEQYF
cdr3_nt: TGCAGTGCGCTAGGGAGGAGGGGGTACGAGCAGTACTTC

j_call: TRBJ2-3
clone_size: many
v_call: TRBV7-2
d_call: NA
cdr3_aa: CASNGDSAADTQYF
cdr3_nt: TGTGCCAGCAACGGCGACTCCGCCGCGGATACGCAGTATTTT

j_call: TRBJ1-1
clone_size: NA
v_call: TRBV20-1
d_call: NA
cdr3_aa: CSARDGGHTEAFF
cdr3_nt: TGCAGTGCTAGAGATGGGGGGCACACTGAAGCTTTCTTT

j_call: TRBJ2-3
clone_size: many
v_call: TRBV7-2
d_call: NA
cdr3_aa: CASSLRRTTDTQYF
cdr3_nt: TGTGCCAGCAGCTTAAGGCGGACCACAGATACGCAGTATTTT

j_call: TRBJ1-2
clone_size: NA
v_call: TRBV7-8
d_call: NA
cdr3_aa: CASSYFEAYGYTF
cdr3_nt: TGTGCCAGCAGTTACTTTGAGGCCTATGGCTACACCTTC

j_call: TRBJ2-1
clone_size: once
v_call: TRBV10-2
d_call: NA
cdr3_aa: CASGRFQGNTYNEQFF
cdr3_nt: TGCGCCAGCGGTCGTTTTCAGGGGAACACCTACAATGAGCAGTTCTTC

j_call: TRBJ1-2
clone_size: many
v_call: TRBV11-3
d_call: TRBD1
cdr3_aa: CASSLVGQGIYGYTF
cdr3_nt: TGTGCCAGCAGCTTAGTAGGACAGGGGATATATGGCTACACCTTC

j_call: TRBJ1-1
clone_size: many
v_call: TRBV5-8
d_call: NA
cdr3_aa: CASSLVRHTEAFF
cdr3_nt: TGTGCCAGCAGCTTGGTCCGCCACACTGAAGCTTTCTTT

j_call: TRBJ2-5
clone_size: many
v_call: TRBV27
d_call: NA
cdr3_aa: CASSFTFSQETQYF
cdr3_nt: TGTGCCAGCAGTTTTACGTTTTCCCAAGAGACCCAGTACTTC

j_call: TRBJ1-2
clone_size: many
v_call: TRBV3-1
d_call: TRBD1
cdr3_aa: CASSQVYRGGDGYTF
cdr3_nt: TGTGCCAGCAGCCAAGTCTACAGGGGTGGCGATGGCTACACCTTC

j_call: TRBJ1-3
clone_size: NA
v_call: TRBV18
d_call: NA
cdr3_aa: CASSPGISGNTIYF
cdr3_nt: TGTGCCAGCTCTCCCGGCATCTCTGGAAACACCATATATTTT

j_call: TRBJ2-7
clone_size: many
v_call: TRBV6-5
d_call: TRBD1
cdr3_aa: CASSYSTGEKGFYEQYF
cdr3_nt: TGTGCCAGCAGTTACTCGACAGGGGAGAAGGGATTCTACGAGCAGTACTTC

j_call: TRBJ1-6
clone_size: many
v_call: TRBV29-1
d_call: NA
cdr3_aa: CSVGLEGDSPLHF
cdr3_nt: TGCAGCGTTGGGTTGGAGGGGGATTCACCCCTCCACTTT

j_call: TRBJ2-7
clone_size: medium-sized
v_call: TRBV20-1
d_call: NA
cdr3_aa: CSAVASSYEQYF
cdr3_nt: TGCAGTGCTGTTGCTAGCTCCTACGAGCAGTACTTC

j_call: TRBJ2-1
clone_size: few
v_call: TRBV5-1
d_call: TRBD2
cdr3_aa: CASSFGTSGYNEQFF
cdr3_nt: TGCGCCAGCAGCTTCGGGACTAGCGGCTACAATGAGCAGTTCTTC

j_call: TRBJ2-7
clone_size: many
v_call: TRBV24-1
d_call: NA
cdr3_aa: CATSEGGYEQYF
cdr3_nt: TGTGCCACCAGTGAGGGGGGCTACGAGCAGTACTTC

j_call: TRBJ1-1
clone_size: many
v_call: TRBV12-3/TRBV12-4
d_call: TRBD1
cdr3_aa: CASSLTGASTEAFF
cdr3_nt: TGTGCCAGCAGTCTCACAGGGGCGAGCACTGAAGCTTTCTTT

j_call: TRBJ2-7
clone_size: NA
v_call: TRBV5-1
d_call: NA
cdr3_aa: CASGGTAYEQYF
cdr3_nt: TGCGCCAGTGGGGGGACAGCCTACGAGCAGTACTTC

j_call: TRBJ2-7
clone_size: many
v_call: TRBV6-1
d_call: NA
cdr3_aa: CASSWAGTYEQYF
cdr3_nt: TGTGCCAGTAGTTGGGCGGGGACCTACGAGCAGTACTTC

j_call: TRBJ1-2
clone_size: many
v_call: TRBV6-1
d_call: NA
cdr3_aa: CASRMISNYGYTF
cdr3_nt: TGTGCCAGCAGGATGATTAGTAACTATGGCTACACCTTC

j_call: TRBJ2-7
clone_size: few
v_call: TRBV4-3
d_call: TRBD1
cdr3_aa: CASSQGQGVYEQYF
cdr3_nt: TGCGCCAGCAGCCAAGGACAGGGGGTCTACGAGCAGTACTTC

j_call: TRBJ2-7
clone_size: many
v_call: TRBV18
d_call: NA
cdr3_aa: CASSPPEGRLSYEQYF
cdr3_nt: TGTGCCAGCTCACCACCGGAAGGCAGGTTGTCCTACGAGCAGTACTTC

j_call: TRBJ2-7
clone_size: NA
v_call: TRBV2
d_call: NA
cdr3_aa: CASGGDGYEQYF
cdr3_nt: TGTGCCAGCGGAGGGGACGGTTACGAGCAGTACTTC

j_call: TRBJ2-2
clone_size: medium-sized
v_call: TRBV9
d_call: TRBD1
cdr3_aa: CASSVTRDRTNTGELFF
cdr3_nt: TGTGCCAGCAGCGTTACCCGGGACAGGACTAACACCGGGGAGCTGTTTTTT

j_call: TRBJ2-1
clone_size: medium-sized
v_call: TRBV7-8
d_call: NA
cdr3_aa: CASSPPRLDEQFF
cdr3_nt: TGTGCCAGCAGCCCACCGAGGCTGGATGAGCAGTTCTTC

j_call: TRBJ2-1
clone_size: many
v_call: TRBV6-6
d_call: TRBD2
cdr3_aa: CASIGASGAYNEQFF
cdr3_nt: TGTGCCAGCATTGGGGCTAGCGGGGCCTACAATGAGCAGTTCTTC

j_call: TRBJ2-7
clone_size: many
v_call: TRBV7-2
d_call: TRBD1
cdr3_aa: CASSLVAGQGYEQYF
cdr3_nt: TGTGCCAGCAGCTTAGTGGCAGGACAGGGCTACGAGCAGTACTTC

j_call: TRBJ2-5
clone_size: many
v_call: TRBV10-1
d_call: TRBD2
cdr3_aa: CASSDHGLAGFQETQYF
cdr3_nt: TGCGCCAGCAGTGACCATGGACTAGCGGGGTTCCAAGAGACCCAGTACTTC

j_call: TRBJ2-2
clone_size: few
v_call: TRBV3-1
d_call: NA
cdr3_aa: CASSQTPNTGELFF
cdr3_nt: TGTGCCAGCAGCCAAACACCGAACACCGGGGAGCTGTTTTTT

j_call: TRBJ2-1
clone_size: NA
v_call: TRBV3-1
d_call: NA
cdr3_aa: CATNSRGEQFF
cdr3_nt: TGTGCCACCAATTCCCGGGGTGAGCAGTTCTTC

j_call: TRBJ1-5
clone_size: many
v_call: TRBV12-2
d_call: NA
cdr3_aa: CASRHRNGVVNQPQHF
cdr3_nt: TGTGCAAGTCGCCACCGAAACGGGGTGGTGAATCAGCCCCAGCATTTT

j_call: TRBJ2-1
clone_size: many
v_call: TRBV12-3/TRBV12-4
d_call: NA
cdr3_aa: CASTRLILNNEQFF
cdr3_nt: TGTGCCAGCACCAGGTTGATCCTAAACAATGAGCAGTTCTTC

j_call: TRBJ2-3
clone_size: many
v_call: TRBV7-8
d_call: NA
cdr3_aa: CASSLGWGMADTQYF
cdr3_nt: TGTGCCAGCAGCTTAGGGTGGGGCATGGCTGATACGCAGTATTTT